This section outlines one T cell receptor beta chain sequence together with its context. Its antigen specificity is not known. No qualities accompany the bases; no much larger clone lies one base away. CDR1 and CDR2 were assigned from the germline V gene as MNHNS and SASEGT. V lost 5 bases and J lost 0 bases; the stretch between them is 11 bases long. Taken from cysteine to phenylalanine, the CDR3 has 15 residues. The sequence is cut down to CDR3 DNA, 45 bases in frame from base 1. This sample was taken from a study of neoadjuvant anti-PD-1 for oral cavity cancer (dated by TCRdb to about 2021). Background for the entire study: Patients mostly received three to four biweekly doses of nivolumab at 3 mg/kg before curative-intent surgical resection. Under RECIST 1.1, a patient counted as a responder if showing complete response, partial response or stable disease, and as a non-responder if showing progression. Patients without progression received a fourth nivolumab dose around day 43 and underwent definitive surgical resection on days 50-56. The parent correlative cohort had 12 patients and a response rate of over 25%. Beyond this particular receptor, the publication reports: TCR analyses included only three patients per response group, and the authors called for larger cohorts for validation. Within PBMCs, T cell clonality (Gini index) was significantly higher in non-responders than responders after neoadjuvant nivolumab. Higher pretreatment blood TCRbeta clonality and lower post-treatment tumor TCRbeta clonality were correlated with higher pretreatment blood Treg/Th17 ratios.

For deep sequencing, PBMC libraries mostly used about 490 ng of input genomic DNA, with six replicates for each sample. Following the manufacturer's instructions, the team built TCRbeta libraries using the immunoSEQ hsTCRbeta kit. Sequencing of the completed libraries took place using an Illumina NovaSeq 6000 S4 flow cell after they had been pooled to roughly 3.2 nM. The original pipeline was this. The immunoSEQ Analyzer was used for raw data preprocessing and quality control. The analysis was restricted to productive rearrangements, with each unique CDR3 amino acid sequence defining a clonotype. Using the R package tcR, the researchers computed the Gini-Simpson index as their estimate of repertoire clonality. Student's t test was used to compare Gini indices, and Pearson correlation was used to assess associations with tumor size change. TCRdb limited this immuneACCESS table to in-frame rearrangements with V and J called. A share of clones is missing; checked studies link under half to unresolved V genes, and the rest is unexplained. D and trimming were read from the DNA, whereas the V and J calls and clone size are those reported in that table. This sample comprises 11,000 to 15,000 clones, 55% to 75% of them detected only once. The ten largest account for about 3% of the sample.

The time point label corresponds to: before neoadjuvant nivolumab. The patients had newly diagnosed stage II-IVA oral cavity squamous cell carcinoma and had not received any prior systemic or radiation treatment. The cohort consisted of patients with HPV-negative, locally advanced oral cavity squamous cell carcinoma. Peripheral blood mononuclear cells were analyzed directly and were not maintained or expanded in culture. The samples were obtained from a longitudinal correlative study of a single-arm phase II trial testing neoadjuvant nivolumab in oral cavity squamous cell carcinoma. Genomic DNA-based TCRbeta sequencing was performed on subject-matched pre- and post-treatment PBMCs and tumors from three responders and three non-responders. Peripheral blood mononuclear cells were collected before nivolumab treatment and again after treatment, at the time of surgery. The Maxwell RSC DNA from Cells kit was used to extract genomic DNA from PBMCs.

The sample consisted of PBMCs, taken before nivolumab (anti-PD-1) treatment. The chain is made from TRBV6-1 and TRBJ2-1; the D gene cannot be resolved reliably. This TCR came from a person between 40 and 85 years old with oral cavity squamous cell carcinoma. The nucleotides are TGTGCCAGCAGTCCGTGGGTCGACTCCTACAATGAGCAGTTCTTC. The resulting protein is CASSPWVDSYNEQFF.